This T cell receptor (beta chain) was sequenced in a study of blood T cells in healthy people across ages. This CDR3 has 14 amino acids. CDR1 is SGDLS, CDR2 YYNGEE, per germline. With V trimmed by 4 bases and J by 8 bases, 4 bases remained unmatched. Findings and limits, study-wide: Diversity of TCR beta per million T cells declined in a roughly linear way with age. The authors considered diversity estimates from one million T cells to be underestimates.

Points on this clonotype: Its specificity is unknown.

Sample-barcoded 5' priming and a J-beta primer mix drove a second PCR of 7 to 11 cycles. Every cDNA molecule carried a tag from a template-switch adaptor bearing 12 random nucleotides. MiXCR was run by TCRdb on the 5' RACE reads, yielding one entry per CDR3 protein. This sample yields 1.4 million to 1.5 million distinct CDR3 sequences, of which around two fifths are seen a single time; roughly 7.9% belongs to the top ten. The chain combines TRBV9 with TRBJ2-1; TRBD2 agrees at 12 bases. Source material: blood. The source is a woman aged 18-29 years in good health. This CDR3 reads CASSLTSGSYEQFF. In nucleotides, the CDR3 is TGTGCCAGCAGCCTGACTAGCGGGAGCTATGAGCAGTTCTTC.